The 23 T cell receptor beta chains presented below share a single source sample, sequenced in a study of OX40 agonist ivuxolimab in advanced cancers. The data were produced by immunoSEQ multiplex PCR, yet TCRdb's version contains in-frame clones alone and is incomplete. The sample lists roughly 61,000 clones, roughly four fifths occurring once. Specimen: CD4+ or CD8+ T cells sorted from blood, collected in a trial of the OX40 agonist ivuxolimab. The source is an adult with an advanced solid tumor such as melanoma, head and neck, liver or kidney cancer.

The V and J genes are TRBV6-1 and TRBJ2-2; the D is unclear. The germline gives CDR1 MNHNS, CDR2 SASEGT. The length of the CDR3 is 14 residues. V was shortened by 6 bases and J by 8 bases, with 16 bases between the two germline ends. The CDR3 reads CASRTSWGSGELFF. DNA of the CDR3: TGTGCCAGCAGGACCTCATGGGGTTCGGGGGAGCTGTTTTTT.

The chain employs TRBV2 and TRBJ2-2, with D unclear. Germline CDR1 is SNHLY and CDR2 is FYNNEI. V gave up 4 bases and J gave up 2 bases, with 8 bases separating them. This CDR3 has 14 amino acids. The CDR3 sequence: CASSVISNTGELFF. The CDR3 region has the DNA TGTGCCAGCAGTGTTATATCTAACACCGGGGAGCTGTTTTTT.

The V gene is TRBV19, the J gene TRBJ2-3; D call uncertain. The ends were cut back, 7 bases at V and 1 base at J, with 9 bases in the middle. CDR3 length equals 13 residues. Germline lookup yields CDR1 LNHDA and CDR2 SQIVND (reference sequence). CDR3 bases: TGTGCCAGTAATCCCCCGGGCACAGATACGCAGTATTTT. Protein sequence: CASNPPGTDTQYF.

CDR3 amino acids: CASSRSSSRGSYEQYF. In nucleotides, the CDR3 is TGCGCCAGCAGCCGCTCCTCCTCCAGGGGGTCCTACGAGCAGTACTTC. The V and J genes are TRBV5-1 and TRBJ2-7; 7 bases are shared with TRBD1. The CDR3 loop spans 16 amino acids. From germline, CDR1 is SGHRS and CDR2 YFSETQ. V was clipped by 4 bases and J by 1 base; unmatched bases: 11.

This chain links TRBV5-4 with TRBJ1-2; no clear D gene. Germline V CDR1 and CDR2: SGHNT, YYREEE (reference sequence). This CDR3 contains 15 residues. V shed 4 bases and J shed 4 bases, with 17 bases lying between them. The CDR3 DNA reads as TGTGCCAGCAGCCCTCCGCCAGGTGCTGGCTATGGCTACACCTTC. Translation gives CASSPPPGAGYGYTF.

This chain links TRBV15 with TRBJ2-3; either TRBD1 or TRBD2 may fit D (5 bases each). The CDR3 runs to 15 residues. In germline, CDR1 is LNHNV, CDR2 YYDKDF (reference sequence). With 1 base removed from V and 1 base from J, the gap between germline ends came to 9 bases. The CDR3 DNA sequence: TGTGCCACCAGCAGAGGGGGACCCGGCACAGATACGCAGTATTTT. Translation gives CATSRGGPGTDTQYF.

A remark on this clone: Other DNA sequences in the sample encode the same CDR3. The chain uses TRBV5-1 and TRBJ2-5; D perhaps matches TRBD1 (5 bases). Looked up from germline, CDR1 is SGHRS and CDR2 is YFSETQ. V lost 7 bases, J lost 2 bases, and 15 bases lay in between. The CDR3 totals 14 residues. The CDR3 sequence is CASSLGQGQETQYF. As DNA, the CDR3 is TGCGCCAGCTCCCTGGGGCAGGGACAAGAGACCCAGTACTTC.

V gene TRBV7-9 combines with J gene TRBJ2-7; TRBD1 aligns across 10 bases. The CDR3 spans 14 residues. CDR1 and CDR2 (germline): SEHNR, FQNEAQ (reference sequence). With 3 bases clipped from V and 7 bases from J, the junction kept 6 bases outside the gene matches. CDR3 nucleotides: TGTGCCAGCAGCTTGTTGGGACAGGGGTTAGAGCAGTACTTC. Its protein product is CASSLLGQGLEQYF.

The J gene is TRBJ2-1, the V gene TRBV11-3; 10 bases fit TRBD2. CDR1 and CDR2 (germline): SGHNT, YENEEA. V lost 3 bases to trimming and J lost 4 bases; unmatched junction nucleotides: 3. This CDR3 is 15 amino acids long. Written as DNA, the CDR3 is TGTGCCAGCAGCTTTTCGGGACTAGCGTACAATGAGCAGTTCTTC. Amino acids: CASSFSGLAYNEQFF.

The rearrangement links TRBV18 to TRBJ2-2; D could derive from TRBD1 or TRBD2 (6 bases each). V was cut by 2 bases and J by 2 bases, with 12 bases left in between. In germline, CDR1 is KGHSH, CDR2 LQKENI. The CDR3 runs to 16 residues. Here the CDR3 DNA reads TGTGCCAGCTCACCATTCGGGGGCGTAAACACCGGGGAGCTGTTTTTT. It encodes CASSPFGGVNTGELFF.

The chain couples TRBV10-1 to TRBJ2-5, with 10 bases fitting TRBD2. The CDR3 spans 14 residues. V lost 8 bases, J lost 5 bases, and 8 bases stayed unmatched. The V gene's germline CDR1 is WNHNN and CDR2 SYGVQD (reference sequence). The CDR3 bases are TGCGCCAGCGGACCGGGACTAGCGATGGAGACCCAGTACTTC. It is translated as CASGPGLAMETQYF.

The chain links TRBV9 to TRBJ2-7; 8 bases line up with TRBD1. CDR3 length equals 15 residues. Trimming took 4 bases from V and 2 from J; bases not matched to a gene: 8. The V gene's germline CDR1 is SGDLS and CDR2 YYNGEE. The CDR3 here is CASSFSQGATYEQYF. The CDR3 coding sequence is TGTGCCAGCAGCTTTAGTCAGGGGGCCACCTACGAGCAGTACTTC.

This chain connects TRBV10-2 to TRBJ2-1; 9 nucleotides line up with TRBD2. In germline, CDR1 is WSHSY, CDR2 SAAADI. With 5 bases clipped from V and 4 bases from J, the junction kept 9 bases outside the gene matches. The CDR3 covers 16 residues. CDR3 residues: CASSNPGRGGYNEQFF. For the CDR3, the DNA is TGCGCCAGCAGTAACCCGGGGCGGGGGGGGTACAATGAGCAGTTCTTC.

This chain connects TRBV5-1 to TRBJ1-3; tentatively, D is TRBD1 (5 bases). V lost 1 base and J lost 2, with 16 bases in between. Germline CDR1 reads SGHRS; CDR2 reads YFSETQ. CDR3 length: 17 amino acids. CDR3 amino acids: CASSLYPREDPGNTIYF. In DNA, the CDR3 is TGCGCCAGCAGCTTGTATCCCAGGGAAGACCCTGGAAACACCATATATTTT.

V usage is TRBV7-9 and J usage is TRBJ1-6, with D possibly TRBD1 on 5 matching bases. Germline V lookup: CDR1 SEHNR, CDR2 FQNEAQ (reference sequence). With 0 bases removed from V and 7 bases from J, the gap between germline ends came to 13 bases. CDR3 length: 16 residues. CDR3 residues: CASSLAGERNNSPLHF. The CDR3 DNA reads as TGTGCCAGCAGCTTAGCGGGGGAACGGAACAATTCACCCCTCCACTTT.

The chain employs TRBV2 and TRBJ1-5; 7 bases line up with TRBD1. This CDR3 is built from 15 residues. V dropped 6 bases and J dropped 7; count of bases not matched to a gene: 12. Germline V gives CDR1 SNHLY, CDR2 FYNNEI. The CDR3 nucleotides read TGTGCCAGCAGCGTACAGGGGAGAGGCGAACAGCCCCAGCATTTT. Amino acids: CASSVQGRGEQPQHF.

The rearrangement links TRBV18 to TRBJ1-3; no clear D. Germline V gene sequence: CDR1 KGHSH, CDR2 LQKENI. This CDR3 contains 14 residues. Trimming took off 3 bases at V and 8 bases at J, with 14 bases between the two ends. CDR3 region: CASSPSPGMDTIYF. The DNA for the CDR3 is TGTGCCAGCTCACCCAGCCCTGGGATGGACACCATATATTTT.

The J gene is TRBJ2-1, the V gene TRBV10-1; D gene ambiguous. The V end lost 4 bases, the J end lost 0 bases, and 4 bases lay between the germline ends. Germline loops: CDR1 WNHNN, CDR2 SYGVQD (reference sequence). This CDR3 is built from 13 residues. The CDR3 coding sequence is TGCGCCAGCAGTGGGAGCTCCTACAATGAGCAGTTCTTC. It is translated as CASSGSSYNEQFF.

This clone was seen more than once but under ten times. J is TRBJ2-3 and V is TRBV11-3; TRBD1 matches at 7 bases. This CDR3 has 15 amino acids. The germline gives CDR1 SGHNT, CDR2 YENEEA. V trimming: 2 bases; J trimming: 5 bases; junction bases outside the gene matches: 7. The DNA for the CDR3 is TGTGCCAGCAGCTTACGACAGGGAATGTTAGATACGCAGTATTTT. Residues: CASSLRQGMLDTQYF.

The chain links TRBV7-9 to TRBJ2-3; possible D gene TRBD1, 5 bases. This CDR3 has 12 amino acids. In germline, CDR1 is SEHNR, CDR2 FQNEAQ (reference sequence). Trimming cost V 3 bases and J 12 bases, with 13 bases left between them. This CDR3 reads CASSLGPLEQYF. CDR3 nucleotide sequence: TGTGCCAGCAGCTTGGGGCCGCTAGAACAGTATTTT. The full variable domain, completed using reference TRBV7-9 and TRBJ2-3, is DTGVSQNPRHKITKRGQNVTFRCDPISEHNRLYWYRQTLGQGPEFLTYFQNEAQLEKSRLLSDRFSAERPKGSFSTLEIQRTEQGDSAMYLCASSLGPLEQYFGPGTRLTVL.

This chain joins TRBV5-1 and TRBJ2-3; D uncertain. V lost 0 bases to trimming and J lost 0 bases, with 8 bases between them. Germline loops: CDR1 SGHRS, CDR2 YFSETQ. This CDR3 contains 15 residues. This CDR3 is CASSLVTRSTDTQYF. CDR3 in DNA: TGCGCCAGCAGCTTGGTGACTCGCAGCACAGATACGCAGTATTTT.

The V call is TRBV19, the J call TRBJ2-1; TRBD1 agrees at 10 bases. The CDR3 extends over 13 amino acids. Germline assignment: CDR1 LNHDA and CDR2 SQIVND (reference sequence). V lost 9 bases to trimming and J lost 8 bases; unmatched junction nucleotides: 7. The DNA of the CDR3 is TGTGCCAGCCGGGACAGGGGTGTCGATGAGCAGTTCTTC. Protein product: CASRDRGVDEQFF.

The chain combines TRBV2 with TRBJ2-3; 7 bases line up with TRBD2. The CDR3 length is 16 residues. With V trimmed by 1 base and J by 2 bases, 6 bases remained unmatched. CDR1 is SNHLY and CDR2 is FYNNEI in the germline V gene. CDR3: CASSEGLAEVTDTQYF. CDR3 DNA: TGTGCCAGCAGTGAAGGGCTAGCGGAAGTCACAGATACGCAGTATTTT.